This T cell receptor (beta chain) was captured in a study of beta chain features in type 1 diabetes. Study background: Age, gender and cell yields were alike across patients and healthy donors.

Findings and limits, study-wide: Moderately but significantly shorter TCRB CDR3s were found in Type 1 diabetes patients in all four CD4+ subsets. Insertions at VDJ junctions were less frequent in type 1 diabetes patients. These patients also deleted more nucleotides at the same junctions.

Reverse transcription of all isolated RNA meant that expressed TCRB transcripts were sequenced. Clones were sequenced by immunoSEQ multiplex PCR, and TCRdb holds only the in-frame ones, with some missing. The table has about 150,000 clones, nearly 50% seen once. Trimming took 5 bases from V and 5 from J; bases not matched to a gene: 3. Germline lookup yields CDR1 PRHDT and CDR2 FYEKMQ (reference sequence). CDR3 length: 14 residues. In regard to this clone: The antigen is unknown.

This receptor was taken from a man between 18 and 35 years old in good health. Sequenced material: Tregs from blood. The gene calls are TRBV13 and TRBJ2-3, with 11 positions matching TRBD2. CDR3 nucleotide sequence: TGTGCCAGCAGCCCCGGACTAGCGGGAGATACGCAGTATTTT. As protein: CASSPGLAGDTQYF.